The clone carrying this T cell receptor beta chain has only one observation. Its target is not known. These data are taken from a study of glioma-infiltrating T cells. Study-level results: Tissue-blood divergence was below expectation in non-neoplastic patients, above in gliomas.

Using RNA template, CDR3s of TCR alpha and beta were amplified with iRepertoire arm-PCR. Tissue mRNA or PBMC total RNA, roughly 95-400 ng, went into one-step reverse transcription and amplification. TCRdb called the multiplex PCR reads again in MiXCR, with one record for every CDR3 protein. Of more than 90,000 distinct CDR3 sequences in the sample, around 42% are singletons; the top ten hold around two fifths. This clonotype originated in a human donor with low-grade glioma or glioblastoma, undergoing nonglioma brain surgery, or in good health (not recorded which). Sequencing used glioma tissue, nonneoplastic brain tissue, or PBMCs (not recorded which).

The CDR3 DNA is TGCAGTGCTAGGGTCCTGGAAACCGGGGAGCTGTTTTTT. Translated: CSARVLETGELFF. The gene calls are TRBV20-1 and TRBJ2-2; D is unresolved. This CDR3 has 13 residues. Deletions cut 3 bases from V and 5 bases from J, with 10 bases between. Per the germline V gene, CDR1 is DFQATT and CDR2 is SNEGSKA (reference sequence).